This TCR beta chain was obtained from a study of Graves' ophthalmopathy and Graves' hyperthyroidism. Study-level information: Ahead of any treatment, peripheral blood was obtained at the initial diagnosis. General study points: A majority of expanded thyroid clonotypes exceeding 0.001 frequency were likewise present in blood. Ophthalmopathy progression predictions by the model showed about 72% specificity and roughly 71% sensitivity.

Other autoimmune diseases, uncontrolled infections, pregnancy and lactation each led to patient exclusion. This CDR3 region has 15 residues. Trimming pared 5 bases from V and 1 base from J, leaving 15 bases between. From germline, CDR1 is SGHRS and CDR2 YFSETQ. At least ten counts were recorded for this clonotype. What it binds is unknown. Amplification of TCR beta CDR3 regions used RNA transcripts. Second-round multiplex PCR came after first-round RT-PCR with HTBI primers. TCRdb called the multiplex PCR reads again in MiXCR, with one record for every CDR3 protein. The sample carries roughly 610,000 distinct CDR3 sequences, 22% recorded once.

The TCR comes from a woman younger than 35 with stable Graves' hyperthyroidism. Some clones in this sample may be carry-over from other donors' samples. The gene calls are TRBV5-1 and TRBJ1-2; a possible D gene is TRBD1 (6 bases). The material sequenced was peripheral blood. In DNA form, the CDR3 reads TGCGCCAGCAGATCCTCGACAGGAGATAACTATGGCTACACCTTC. Its protein is CASRSSTGDNYGYTF.